The clone carrying this TCR beta chain was counted ten times or more. This sample stems from a study of T cells in Graves' hyperthyroidism and ophthalmopathy. CDR1 and CDR2 from the germline V gene are MGHDK and SYGVNS. The CDR3 runs 11 residues. J lost 10 bases, V lost 6 bases, and 4 bases had no gene match. Authors of the study amplified TCR beta CDR3 regions from RNA transcripts. HTBI primers were used for first-round RT-PCR of the TCR CDR3. TCRdb itself ran the multiplex PCR reads through MiXCR, one entry per CDR3 protein. The data hold about 610,000 distinct CDR3 sequences, with over 12% observed a single time.

This clonotype was obtained from a woman between 40 and 50 years old with Graves' ophthalmopathy. The chain couples TRBV25-1 to TRBJ1-1, with 8 positions matching TRBD1. Sequencing was done on a sample of blood. Here the CDR3 reads CASRRQGPAFF. DNA of the CDR3: TGTGCCAGCAGGCGACAGGGGCCAGCTTTCTTT. The complete variable domain, with remaining parts taken from reference TRBV25-1 and TRBJ1-1, reads EADIYQTPRYLVIGTGKKITLECSQTMGHDKMYWYQQDPGMELHLIHYSYGVNSTEKGDLSSESTVSRIRTEHFPLTLESARPSHTSQYLCASRRQGPAFFGQGTRLTVV.